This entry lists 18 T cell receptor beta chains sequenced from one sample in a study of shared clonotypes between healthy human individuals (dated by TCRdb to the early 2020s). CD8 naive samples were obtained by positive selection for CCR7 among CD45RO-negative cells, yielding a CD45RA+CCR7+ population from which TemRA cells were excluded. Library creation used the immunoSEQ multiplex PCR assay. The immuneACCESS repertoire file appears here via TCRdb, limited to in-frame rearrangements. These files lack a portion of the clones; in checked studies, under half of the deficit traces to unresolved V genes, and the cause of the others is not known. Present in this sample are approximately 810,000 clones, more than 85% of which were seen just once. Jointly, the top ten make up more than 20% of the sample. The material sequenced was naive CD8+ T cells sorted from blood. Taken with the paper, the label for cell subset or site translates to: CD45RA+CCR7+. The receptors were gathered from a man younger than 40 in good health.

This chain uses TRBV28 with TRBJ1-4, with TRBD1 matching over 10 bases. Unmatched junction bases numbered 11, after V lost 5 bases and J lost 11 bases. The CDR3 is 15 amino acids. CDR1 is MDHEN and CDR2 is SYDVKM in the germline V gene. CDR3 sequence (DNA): TGTGCCAGCAGTGGGAACCGTGACAGGGGGCGGAAACTGTTTTTT. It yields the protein CASSGNRDRGRKLFF.

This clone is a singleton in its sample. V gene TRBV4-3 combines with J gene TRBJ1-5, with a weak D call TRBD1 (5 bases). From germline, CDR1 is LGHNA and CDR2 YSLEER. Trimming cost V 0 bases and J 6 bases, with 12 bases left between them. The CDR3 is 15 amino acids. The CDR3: CASSQDRRGTQPQHF. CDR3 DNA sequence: TGCGCCAGCAGCCAAGATCGGAGAGGGACTCAGCCCCAGCATTTT.

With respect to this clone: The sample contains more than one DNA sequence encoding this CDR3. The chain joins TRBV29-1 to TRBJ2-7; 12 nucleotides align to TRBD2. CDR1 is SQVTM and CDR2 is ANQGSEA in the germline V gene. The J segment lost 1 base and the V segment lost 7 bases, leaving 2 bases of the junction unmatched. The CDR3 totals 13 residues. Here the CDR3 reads CSAGLAGSYEQYF. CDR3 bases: TGCAGCGCCGGACTAGCGGGATCCTACGAGCAGTACTTC.

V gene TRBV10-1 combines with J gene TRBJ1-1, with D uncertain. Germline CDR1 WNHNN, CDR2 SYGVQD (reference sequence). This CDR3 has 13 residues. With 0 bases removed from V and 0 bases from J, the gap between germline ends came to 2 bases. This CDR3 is CASSESVNTEAFF. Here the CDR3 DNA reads TGCGCCAGCAGTGAGTCGGTGAACACTGAAGCTTTCTTT.

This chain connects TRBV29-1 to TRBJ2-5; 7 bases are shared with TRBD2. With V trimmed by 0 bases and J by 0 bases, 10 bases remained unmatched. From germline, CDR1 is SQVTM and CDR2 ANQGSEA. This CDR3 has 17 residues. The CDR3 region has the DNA TGCAGCGTTGAAGATCACCTAGCGGAGCTGTACCAAGAGACCCAGTACTTC. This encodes CSVEDHLAELYQETQYF.

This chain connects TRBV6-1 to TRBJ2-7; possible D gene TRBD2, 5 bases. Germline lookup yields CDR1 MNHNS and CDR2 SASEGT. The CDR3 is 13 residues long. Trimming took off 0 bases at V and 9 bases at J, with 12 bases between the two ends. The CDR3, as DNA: TGTGCCAGCAGTGAAGCTCTCCCACTAGGGCAGTACTTC. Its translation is CASSEALPLGQYF.

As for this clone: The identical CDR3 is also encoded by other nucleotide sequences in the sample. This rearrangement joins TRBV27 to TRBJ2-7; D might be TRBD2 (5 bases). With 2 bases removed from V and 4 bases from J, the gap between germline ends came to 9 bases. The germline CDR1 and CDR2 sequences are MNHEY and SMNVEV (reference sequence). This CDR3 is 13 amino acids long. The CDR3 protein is CASSLSGRYEQYF. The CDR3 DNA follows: TGTGCCAGCAGTTTAAGCGGAAGATACGAGCAGTACTTC.

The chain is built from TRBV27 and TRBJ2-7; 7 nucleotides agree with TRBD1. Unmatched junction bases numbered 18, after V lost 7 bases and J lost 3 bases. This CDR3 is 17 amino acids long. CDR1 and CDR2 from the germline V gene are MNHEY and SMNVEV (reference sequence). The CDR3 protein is CASTGRDRSTASYEQYF. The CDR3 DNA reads TGTGCCAGCACCGGCCGGGACAGATCGACTGCGAGCTACGAGCAGTACTTC.

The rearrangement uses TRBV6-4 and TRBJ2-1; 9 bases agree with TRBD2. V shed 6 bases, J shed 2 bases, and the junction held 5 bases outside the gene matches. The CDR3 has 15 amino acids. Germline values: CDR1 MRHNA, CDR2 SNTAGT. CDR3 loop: CASSETSGPYNEQFF. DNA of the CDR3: TGTGCCAGCAGCGAGACTAGCGGACCCTACAATGAGCAGTTCTTC.

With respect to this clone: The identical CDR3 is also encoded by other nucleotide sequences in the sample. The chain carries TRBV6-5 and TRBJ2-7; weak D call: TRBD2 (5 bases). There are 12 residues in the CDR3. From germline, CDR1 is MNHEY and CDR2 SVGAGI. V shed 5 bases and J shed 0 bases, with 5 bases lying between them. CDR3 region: CASSSGSYEQYF. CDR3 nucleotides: TGTGCCAGCAGTAGCGGCTCCTACGAGCAGTACTTC.

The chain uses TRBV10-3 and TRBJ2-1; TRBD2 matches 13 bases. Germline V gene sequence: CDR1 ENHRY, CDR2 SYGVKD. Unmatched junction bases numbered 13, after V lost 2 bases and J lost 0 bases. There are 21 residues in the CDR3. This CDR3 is CAISEQRGTSGILSSYNEQFF. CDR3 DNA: TGTGCCATCAGTGAGCAGAGGGGGACTAGCGGGATCCTGAGCTCCTACAATGAGCAGTTCTTC.

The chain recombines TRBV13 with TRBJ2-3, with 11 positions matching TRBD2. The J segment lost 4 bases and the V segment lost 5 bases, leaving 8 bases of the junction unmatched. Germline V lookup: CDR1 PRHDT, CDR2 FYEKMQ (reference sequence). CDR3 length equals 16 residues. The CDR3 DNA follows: TGTGCCAGCAGCCCCAGATCTAGCGGGAGGTCAGATACGCAGTATTTT. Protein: CASSPRSSGRSDTQYF.

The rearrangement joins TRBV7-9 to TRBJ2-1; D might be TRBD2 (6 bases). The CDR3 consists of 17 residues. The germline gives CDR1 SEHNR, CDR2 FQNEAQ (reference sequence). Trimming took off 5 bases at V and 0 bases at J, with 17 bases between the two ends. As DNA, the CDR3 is TGTGCCAGCAGCCCAGTGGGGGGAGACGCCTCCTACAATGAGCAGTTCTTC. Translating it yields CASSPVGGDASYNEQFF. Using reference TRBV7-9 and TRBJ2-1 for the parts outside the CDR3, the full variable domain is DTGVSQNPRHKITKRGQNVTFRCDPISEHNRLYWYRQTLGQGPEFLTYFQNEAQLEKSRLLSDRFSAERPKGSFSTLEIQRTEQGDSAMYLCASSPVGGDASYNEQFFGPGTRLTVL.

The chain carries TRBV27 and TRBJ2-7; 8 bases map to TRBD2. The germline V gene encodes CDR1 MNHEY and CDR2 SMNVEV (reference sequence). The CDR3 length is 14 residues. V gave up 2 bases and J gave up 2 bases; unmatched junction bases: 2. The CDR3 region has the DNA TGTGCCAGCAGTTTAGTCGGGAGGGCCTACGAGCAGTACTTC. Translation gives CASSLVGRAYEQYF.

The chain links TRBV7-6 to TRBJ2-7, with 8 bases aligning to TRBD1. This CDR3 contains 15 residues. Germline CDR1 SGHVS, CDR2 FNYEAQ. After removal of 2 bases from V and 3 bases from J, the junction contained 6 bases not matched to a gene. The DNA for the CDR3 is TGTGCCAGCAGCTTATCACAGGGGGTAAACTACGAGCAGTACTTC. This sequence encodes CASSLSQGVNYEQYF.

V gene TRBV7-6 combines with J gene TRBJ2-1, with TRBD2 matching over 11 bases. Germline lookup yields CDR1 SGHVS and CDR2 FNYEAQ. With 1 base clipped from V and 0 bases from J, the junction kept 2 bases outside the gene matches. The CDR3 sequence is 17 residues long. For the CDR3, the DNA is TGTGCCAGCAGCTTAGTAGCGGGAGGGAGCTCCTACAATGAGCAGTTCTTC. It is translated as CASSLVAGGSSYNEQFF.

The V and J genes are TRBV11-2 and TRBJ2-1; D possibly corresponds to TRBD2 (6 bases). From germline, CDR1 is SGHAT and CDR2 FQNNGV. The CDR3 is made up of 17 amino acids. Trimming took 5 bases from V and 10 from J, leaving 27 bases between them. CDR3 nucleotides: TGTGCCAGCAGCCGTCGCCTACCCGGGACTCTAAGGGTCGAGCAGTTCTTC. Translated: CASSRRLPGTLRVEQFF.

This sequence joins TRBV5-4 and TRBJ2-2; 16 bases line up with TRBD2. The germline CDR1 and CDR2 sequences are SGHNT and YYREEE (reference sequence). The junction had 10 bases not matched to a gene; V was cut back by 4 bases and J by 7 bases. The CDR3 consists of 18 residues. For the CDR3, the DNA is TGTGCCAGCAGCCTATATCCCGGGACTAGCGGGAGGGACGGGGAGCTGTTTTTT. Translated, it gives CASSLYPGTSGRDGELFF.